This entry lists 17 T cell receptor beta chains sequenced from one sample in a study of blood T cell repertoires in COVID-19. The repertoire was sequenced with immunoSEQ multiplex PCR; TCRdb's copy has only in-frame clones and lacks some. The table lists more than 110,000 clones, just over 85% of them singletons, with around 4.5% in the top ten. Sequenced sample: PBMCs or T cells enriched from blood (not recorded which). Source of these receptors: a man between 45 and 60 years old who had recovered from COVID-19.

The chain links TRBV16 to TRBJ2-1; 11 bases align to TRBD2. Germline V gives CDR1 KGHSY, CDR2 FQNENV. V was pared by 4 bases and J by 9 bases, with 14 bases of the junction left unmatched. There are 17 residues in the CDR3. The CDR3 DNA follows: TGTGCCAGCAGCCCCCAGAAGGCAGGACTAGCGGGTAGTGAGCAGTTCTTC. It codes for CASSPQKAGLAGSEQFF.

The chain joins TRBV11-2 to TRBJ1-1; D is uncertain. The germline gives CDR1 SGHAT, CDR2 FQNNGV. The length of the CDR3 is 15 residues. Trimming removed 5 bases from V and 5 bases from J, with 18 bases in between. This CDR3 reads CASSTTAAARTEAFF. The CDR3 DNA follows: TGTGCCAGCAGCACCACAGCGGCAGCCCGGACTGAAGCTTTCTTT.

The chain has TRBV6-2 or TRBV6-3 and TRBJ2-2, with TRBD1 matching 7 bases. CDR3 length equals 13 residues. J was trimmed by 7 bases and V by 3 bases; bases with no gene match: 2. The germline V gene has CDR1 MNHEY and CDR2 SVGEGT. The CDR3 DNA is TGTGCCAGCAGTTATCAGGGGGTCGGGGAGCTGTTTTTT. Its translation is CASSYQGVGELFF.

V usage is TRBV14 and J usage is TRBJ1-4; D is perhaps TRBD1 (6 bases). Trimming removed 3 bases at V and 6 bases at J, with 23 bases between. CDR1 and CDR2 from the germline V gene are SGHDN and FVKESK. CDR3 length equals 18 residues. The CDR3, as DNA: TGTGCCAGCAGCCAGAAAGCGAATTGGGGGGGGCGGTATGAAAAACTGTTTTTT. It yields the protein CASSQKANWGGRYEKLFF.

This chain connects TRBV11-2 to TRBJ2-4, with 10 positions matching TRBD1. J was trimmed by 8 bases and V by 6 bases; bases with no gene match: 4. Germline lookup yields CDR1 SGHAT and CDR2 FQNNGV. The CDR3 extends over 13 amino acids. CDR3 sequence (DNA): TGTGCCAGCAGACAGACAGGGGGCCACATTCAGTACTTC. Amino acid sequence: CASRQTGGHIQYF.

The J gene is TRBJ2-1, the V gene TRBV30, with a tentative D call TRBD1 (6 bases). In germline, CDR1 is GTSNPN, CDR2 SVGIG (reference sequence). V lost 3 bases and J 7 bases, leaving 13 bases between the germline ends. The CDR3 runs 13 residues. The CDR3 region has the DNA TGTGCCTGGAGCTTACAGGGATGGAATGAGCAGTTCTTC. As protein: CAWSLQGWNEQFF.

The V and J genes are TRBV28 and TRBJ1-4; 8 nucleotides match TRBD1. The CDR3 is made up of 15 amino acids. Unmatched junction bases numbered 8, after V lost 3 bases and J lost 8 bases. The germline gives CDR1 MDHEN, CDR2 SYDVKM. For the CDR3, the DNA is TGTGCCAGCAGTTTCCGACAGGGGTTGAGGGAAAAACTGTTTTTT. This codes for CASSFRQGLREKLFF.

The CDR3 spells CASIGYLDTEAFF. The CDR3 DNA reads TGTGCCAGCATCGGTTACTTAGACACTGAAGCTTTCTTT. The chain couples TRBV27 to TRBJ1-1; D not certain. The CDR3 runs to 13 residues. From germline, CDR1 is MNHEY and CDR2 SMNVEV (reference sequence). Between the trimmed V and J ends, which lost 7 bases and 3 bases, there was a span of 12 bases.

The genes are TRBV19 and TRBJ1-5, with D possibly being TRBD1 (6 bases). Between the trimmed V and J ends, which lost 6 bases and 6 bases, there was a span of 12 bases. The CDR3 runs 13 residues. The germline gives CDR1 LNHDA, CDR2 SQIVND (reference sequence). CDR3 in amino acids: CASSNRVGQPQHF. The CDR3 DNA follows: TGTGCCAGTAGCAACAGGGTTGGTCAGCCCCAGCATTTT.

This clone has more than one count but fewer than ten. The gene calls are TRBV7-2 and TRBJ2-2; 9 positions match TRBD1. Germline V gives CDR1 SGHTA, CDR2 FQGNSA. With V trimmed by 3 bases and J by 4 bases, 0 bases remained unmatched. The CDR3 has 14 amino acids. The CDR3 sequence: CASSLTGGTGELFF. CDR3 DNA: TGTGCCAGCAGCTTGACAGGGGGCACCGGGGAGCTGTTTTTT.

The chain links TRBV12-5 to TRBJ2-1, with a weak D call TRBD2 (5 bases). CDR1 and CDR2 from the germline V gene are LGHNT and FRNRAP. This CDR3 comprises 15 residues. Trimming removed 6 bases at V and 7 bases at J, with 19 bases between. Written as DNA, the CDR3 is TGTGCTAGTGGCTACACTCCCGGGGAAGGGAATGAGCAGTTCTTC. It is translated as CASGYTPGEGNEQFF.

The chain joins TRBV2 to TRBJ1-6; the D gene is possibly TRBD1 (5 bases). Trimming cost V 0 bases and J 4 bases, with 7 bases left between them. Germline loops: CDR1 SNHLY, CDR2 FYNNEI. The CDR3 runs to 15 residues. CDR3 DNA: TGTGCCAGCAGTGAAGCAGGGGTGTATAATTCACCCCTCCACTTT. This gives the protein CASSEAGVYNSPLHF.

The rearrangement uses TRBV2 and TRBJ1-2; D is unresolved. Germline CDR1 reads SNHLY; CDR2 reads FYNNEI. V lost 7 bases and J lost 8, with 14 bases in between. This CDR3 is built from 12 residues. CDR3 amino acids: CASTPPFGGYTF. The CDR3 DNA sequence: TGTGCCAGCACCCCCCCGTTTGGCGGCTACACCTTC.

J is TRBJ2-7 and V is TRBV6-1, with 8 bases that match TRBD1. The CDR3 contains 17 residues. V dropped 2 bases and J dropped 2; count of bases not matched to a gene: 11. CDR1 MNHNS and CDR2 SASEGT come from the germline V gene. The CDR3 DNA follows: TGTGCCAGCAGTGAATATGTTGTAGGGACAGGAGCCTACGAGCAGTACTTC. Amino acids: CASSEYVVGTGAYEQYF.

The chain carries TRBV14 and TRBJ1-5, with D unresolved. This CDR3 spans 17 amino acids. Germline-derived CDR1 and CDR2 are SGHDN and FVKESK. V was pared by 5 bases and J by 0 bases, with 17 bases between. CDR3 DNA sequence: TGTGCCAGCAGCTACCGCCGGACTGATTATAGCAATCAGCCCCAGCATTTT. Its translation: CASSYRRTDYSNQPQHF.

The chain links TRBV28 to TRBJ1-2; TRBD1 might be the D (6 bases). The CDR3 loop spans 15 amino acids. Between the trimmed V and J ends, which lost 11 bases and 4 bases, there was a span of 23 bases. CDR1 MDHEN and CDR2 SYDVKM come from the germline V gene. Here the CDR3 reads CAFSQLGAGGYGYTF. The CDR3 DNA reads as TGTGCCTTCTCCCAACTGGGGGCAGGTGGCTATGGCTACACCTTC.

Points on this clone: This CDR3 is also generated by other DNA sequences in the sample. The V call is TRBV7-3, the J call TRBJ1-3; 8 bases are a match to TRBD1. This CDR3 has 15 amino acids. Germline V gene lookup returns CDR1 SGHTA and CDR2 FQGTGA. With V trimmed by 5 bases and J by 0 bases, 3 bases remained unmatched. In nucleotides, the CDR3 is TGTGCCAGCAGCCCTACAGGGGGCTCTGGAAACACCATATATTTT. This translates into CASSPTGGSGNTIYF. Looking up the rest from reference TRBV7-3 and TRBJ1-3 gives the full variable domain: GAGVSQTPSNKVTEKGKYVELRCDPISGHTALYWYRQSLGQGPEFLIYFQGTGAADDSGLPNDRFFAVRPEGSVSTLKIQRTERGDSAVYLCASSPTGGSGNTIYFGEGSWLTVV.